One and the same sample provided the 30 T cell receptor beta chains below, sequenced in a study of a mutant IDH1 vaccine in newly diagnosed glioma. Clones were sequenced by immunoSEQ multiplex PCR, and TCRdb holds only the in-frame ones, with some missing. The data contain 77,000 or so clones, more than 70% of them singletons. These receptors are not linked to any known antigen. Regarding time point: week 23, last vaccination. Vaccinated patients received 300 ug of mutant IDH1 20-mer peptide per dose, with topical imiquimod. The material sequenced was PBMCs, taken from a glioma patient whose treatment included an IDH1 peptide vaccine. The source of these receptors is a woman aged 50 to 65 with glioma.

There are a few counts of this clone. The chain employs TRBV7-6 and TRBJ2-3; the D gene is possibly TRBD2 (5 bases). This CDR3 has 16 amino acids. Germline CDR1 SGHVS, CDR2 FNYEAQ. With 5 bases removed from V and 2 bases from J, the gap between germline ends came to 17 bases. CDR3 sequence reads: CASSPNGQRITDTQYF. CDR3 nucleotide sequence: TGTGCCAGCAGCCCAAATGGTCAGCGGATCACAGATACGCAGTATTTT. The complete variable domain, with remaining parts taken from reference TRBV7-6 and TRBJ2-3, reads GAGVSQSPRYKVTKRGQDVALRCDPISGHVSLYWYRQALGQGPEFLTYFNYEAQQDKSGLPNDRFSAERPEGSISTLTIQRTEQRDSAMYRCASSPNGQRITDTQYFGPGTRLTVL.

Here the CDR3 reads CASSPQGGPYNEQFF. In DNA, the CDR3 is TGTGCCAGCAGCCCACAGGGAGGCCCCTACAATGAGCAGTTCTTC. The rearrangement links TRBV7-3 to TRBJ2-1, with D possibly called TRBD1 or TRBD2 (6 bases each). V lost 5 bases and J lost 2, with 13 bases in between. Germline V lookup: CDR1 SGHTA, CDR2 FQGTGA. This CDR3 has 15 amino acids.

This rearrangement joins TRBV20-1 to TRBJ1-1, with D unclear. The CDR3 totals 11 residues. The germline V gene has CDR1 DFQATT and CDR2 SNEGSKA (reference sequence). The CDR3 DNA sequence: TGCAGCCGTCTTAGGCACACTGAAGCTTTCTTT. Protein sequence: CSRLRHTEAFF.

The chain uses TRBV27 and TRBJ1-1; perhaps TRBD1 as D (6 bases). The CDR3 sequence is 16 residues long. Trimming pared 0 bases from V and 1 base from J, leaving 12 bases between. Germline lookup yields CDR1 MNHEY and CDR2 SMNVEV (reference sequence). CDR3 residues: CASSLSRGAGNTEAFF. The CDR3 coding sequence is TGTGCCAGCAGTTTATCGAGGGGGGCTGGGAACACTGAAGCTTTCTTT.

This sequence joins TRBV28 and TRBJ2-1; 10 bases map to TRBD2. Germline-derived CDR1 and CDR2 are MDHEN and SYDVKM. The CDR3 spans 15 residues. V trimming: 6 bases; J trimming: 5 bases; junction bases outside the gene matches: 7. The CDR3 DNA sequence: TGTGCCAGCAGACCTACGGGACTAGCGAACAATGAGCAGTTCTTC. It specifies CASRPTGLANNEQFF.

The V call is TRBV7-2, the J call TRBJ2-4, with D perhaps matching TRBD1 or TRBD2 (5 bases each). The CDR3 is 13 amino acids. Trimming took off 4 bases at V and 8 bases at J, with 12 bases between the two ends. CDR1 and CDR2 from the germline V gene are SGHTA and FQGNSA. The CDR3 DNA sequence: TGTGCCAGCAGCTCCGGGACCGTGGACATTCAGTACTTC. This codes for CASSSGTVDIQYF.

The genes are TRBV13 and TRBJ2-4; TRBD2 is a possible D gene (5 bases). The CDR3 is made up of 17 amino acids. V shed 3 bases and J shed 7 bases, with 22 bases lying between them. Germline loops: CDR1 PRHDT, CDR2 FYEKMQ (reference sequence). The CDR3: CASSLRRSSGEGNIQYF. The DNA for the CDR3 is TGTGCCAGCAGCTTGCGTCGGAGTAGTGGCGAGGGCAACATTCAGTACTTC.

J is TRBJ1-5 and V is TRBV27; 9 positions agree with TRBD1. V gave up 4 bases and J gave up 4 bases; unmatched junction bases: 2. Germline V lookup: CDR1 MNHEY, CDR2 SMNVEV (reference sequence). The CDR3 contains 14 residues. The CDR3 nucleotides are TGTGCCAGCAGTTGGACAGGGGAGAATCAGCCCCAGCATTTT. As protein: CASSWTGENQPQHF.

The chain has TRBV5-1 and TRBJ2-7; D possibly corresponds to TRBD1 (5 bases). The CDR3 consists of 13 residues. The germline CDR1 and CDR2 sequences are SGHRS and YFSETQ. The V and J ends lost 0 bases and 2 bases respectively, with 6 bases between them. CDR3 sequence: CASSLETAYEQYF. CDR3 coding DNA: TGCGCCAGCAGCTTGGAGACAGCCTACGAGCAGTACTTC.

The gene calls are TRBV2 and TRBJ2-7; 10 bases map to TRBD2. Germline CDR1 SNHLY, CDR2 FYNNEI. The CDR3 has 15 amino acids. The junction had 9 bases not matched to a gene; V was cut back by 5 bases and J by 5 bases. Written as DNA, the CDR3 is TGTGCCAGCAGTTTGGGACTAGCGTTCTGGGACGAGCAGTACTTC. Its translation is CASSLGLAFWDEQYF.

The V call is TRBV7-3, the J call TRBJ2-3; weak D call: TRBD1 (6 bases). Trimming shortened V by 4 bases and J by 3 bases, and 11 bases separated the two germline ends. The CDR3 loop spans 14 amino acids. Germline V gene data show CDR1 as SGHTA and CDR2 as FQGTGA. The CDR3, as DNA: TGTGCCAGCAGCTCAGGGGACGAAACAGATACGCAGTATTTT. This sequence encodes CASSSGDETDTQYF.

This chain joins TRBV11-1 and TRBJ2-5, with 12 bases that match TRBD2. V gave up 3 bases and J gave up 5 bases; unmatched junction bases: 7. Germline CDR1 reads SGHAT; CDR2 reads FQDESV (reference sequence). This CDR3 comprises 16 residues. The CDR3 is CASSFSLAGGPETQYF. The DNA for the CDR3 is TGTGCCAGCAGCTTTTCCCTAGCGGGAGGGCCGGAGACCCAGTACTTC.

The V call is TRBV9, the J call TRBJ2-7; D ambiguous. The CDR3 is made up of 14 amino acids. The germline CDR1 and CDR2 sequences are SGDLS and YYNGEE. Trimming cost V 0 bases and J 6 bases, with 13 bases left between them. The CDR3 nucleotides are TGTGCCAGCAGCGTAGCCCCCGGCCCGGGCGAGCAGTACTTC. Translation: CASSVAPGPGEQYF.

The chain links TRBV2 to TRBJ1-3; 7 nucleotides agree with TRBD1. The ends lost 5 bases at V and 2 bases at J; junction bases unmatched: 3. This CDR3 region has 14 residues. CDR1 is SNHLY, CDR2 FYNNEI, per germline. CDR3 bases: TGTGCCAGCAGTTTCGGACAGGCTGGAAACACCATATATTTT. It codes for CASSFGQAGNTIYF.

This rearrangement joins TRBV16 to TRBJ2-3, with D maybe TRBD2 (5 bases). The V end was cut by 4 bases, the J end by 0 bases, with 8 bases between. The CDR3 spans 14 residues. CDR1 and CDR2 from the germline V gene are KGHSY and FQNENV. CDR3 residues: CASSLWTSTDTQYF. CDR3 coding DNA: TGTGCCAGCAGCCTTTGGACTAGCACAGATACGCAGTATTTT.

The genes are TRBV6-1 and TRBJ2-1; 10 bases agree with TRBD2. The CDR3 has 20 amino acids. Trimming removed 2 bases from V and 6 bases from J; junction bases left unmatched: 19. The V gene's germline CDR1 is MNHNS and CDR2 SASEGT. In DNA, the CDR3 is TGTGCCAGCAGTGAAAGTCTTGGCGGCGCTAGCGGGAGCCGGGTCAATGAGCAGTTCTTC. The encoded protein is CASSESLGGASGSRVNEQFF.

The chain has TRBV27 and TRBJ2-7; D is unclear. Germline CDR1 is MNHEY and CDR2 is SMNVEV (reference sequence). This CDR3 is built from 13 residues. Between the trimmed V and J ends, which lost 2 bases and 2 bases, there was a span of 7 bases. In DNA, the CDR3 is TGTGCCAGCAGTTTACTAGGGACCTACGAGCAGTACTTC. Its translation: CASSLLGTYEQYF.

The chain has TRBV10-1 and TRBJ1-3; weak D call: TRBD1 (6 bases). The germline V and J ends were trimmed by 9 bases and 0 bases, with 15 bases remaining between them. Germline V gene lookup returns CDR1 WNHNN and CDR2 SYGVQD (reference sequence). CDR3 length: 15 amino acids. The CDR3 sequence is CASLNRDSSGNTIYF. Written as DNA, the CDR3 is TGCGCCAGTTTAAACAGGGATAGCTCTGGAAACACCATATATTTT.

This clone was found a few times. CDR3 DNA: TGCAGCGCCGGGACCAACACTGAAGCTTTCTTT. Protein product: CSAGTNTEAFF. This chain uses TRBV29-1 with TRBJ1-1, with D possibly being TRBD1 (5 bases). Germline V gives CDR1 SQVTM, CDR2 ANQGSEA. The CDR3 runs 11 residues. V shed 7 bases and J shed 2 bases, with 8 bases lying between them. The entire variable domain, with the rest obtained from reference TRBV29-1 and TRBJ1-1, is as follows: SAVISQKPSRDICQRGTSLTIQCQVDSQVTMMFWYRQQPGQSLTLIATANQGSEATYESGFVIDKFPISRPNLTFSTLTVSNMSPEDSSIYLCSAGTNTEAFFGQGTRLTVV.

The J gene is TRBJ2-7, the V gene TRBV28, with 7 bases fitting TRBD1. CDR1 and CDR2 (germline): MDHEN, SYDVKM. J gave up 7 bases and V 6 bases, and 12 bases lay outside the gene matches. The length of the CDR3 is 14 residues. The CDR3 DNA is TGTGCCAGCAGACCGGGACAGAGTGTTTTAGAGCAGTACTTC. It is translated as CASRPGQSVLEQYF.

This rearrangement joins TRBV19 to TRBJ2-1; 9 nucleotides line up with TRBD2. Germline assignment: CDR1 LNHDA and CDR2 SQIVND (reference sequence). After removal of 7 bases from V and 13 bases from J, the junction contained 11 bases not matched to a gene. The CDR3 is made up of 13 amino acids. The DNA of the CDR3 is TGTGCCAGTACCGATTATAGCGGGAGTGATCAGTTCTTC. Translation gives CASTDYSGSDQFF.

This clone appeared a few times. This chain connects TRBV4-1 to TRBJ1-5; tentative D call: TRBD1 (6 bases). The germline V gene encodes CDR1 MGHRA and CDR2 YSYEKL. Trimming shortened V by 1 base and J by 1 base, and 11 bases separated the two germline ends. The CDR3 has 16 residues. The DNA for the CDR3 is TGCGCCAGCAGCCAAGCCGGGACACCAAGCAATCAGCCCCAGCATTTT. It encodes CASSQAGTPSNQPQHF.

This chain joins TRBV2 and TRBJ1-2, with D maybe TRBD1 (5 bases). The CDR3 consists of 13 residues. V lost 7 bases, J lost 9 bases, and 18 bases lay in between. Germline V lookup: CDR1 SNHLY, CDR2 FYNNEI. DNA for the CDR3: TGTGCCAGCACCCTCGGAGGGGAAGGGAGCTACACCTTC. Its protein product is CASTLGGEGSYTF.

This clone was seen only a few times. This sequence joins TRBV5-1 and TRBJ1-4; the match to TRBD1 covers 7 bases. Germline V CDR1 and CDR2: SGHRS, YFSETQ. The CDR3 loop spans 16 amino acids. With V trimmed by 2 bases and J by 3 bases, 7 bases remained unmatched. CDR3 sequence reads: CASSLGGQVANEKLFF. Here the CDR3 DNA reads TGCGCCAGCAGCTTAGGAGGACAGGTCGCTAATGAAAAACTGTTTTTT.

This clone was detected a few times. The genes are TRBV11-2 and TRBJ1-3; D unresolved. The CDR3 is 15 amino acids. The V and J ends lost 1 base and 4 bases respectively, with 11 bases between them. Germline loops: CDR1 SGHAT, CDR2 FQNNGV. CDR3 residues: CASSLVGSPGNTIYF. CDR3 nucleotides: TGTGCCAGCAGCTTAGTAGGGTCCCCCGGAAACACCATATATTTT.

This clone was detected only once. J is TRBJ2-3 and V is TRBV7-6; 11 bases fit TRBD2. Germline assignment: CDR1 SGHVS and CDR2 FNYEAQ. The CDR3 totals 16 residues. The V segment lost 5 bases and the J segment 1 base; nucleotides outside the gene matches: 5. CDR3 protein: CASSALAGERTDTQYF. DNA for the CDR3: TGTGCCAGCAGCGCACTAGCGGGAGAACGCACAGATACGCAGTATTTT.

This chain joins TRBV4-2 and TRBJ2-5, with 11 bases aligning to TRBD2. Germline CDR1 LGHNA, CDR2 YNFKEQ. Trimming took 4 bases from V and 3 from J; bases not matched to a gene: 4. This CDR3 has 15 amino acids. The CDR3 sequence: CASSPWGLAEETQYF. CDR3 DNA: TGTGCCAGCAGCCCCTGGGGACTAGCGGAAGAGACCCAGTACTTC.

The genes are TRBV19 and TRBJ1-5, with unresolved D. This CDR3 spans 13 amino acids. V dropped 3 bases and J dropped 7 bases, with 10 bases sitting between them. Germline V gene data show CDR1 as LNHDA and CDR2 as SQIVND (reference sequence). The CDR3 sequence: CASSILWEQPQHF. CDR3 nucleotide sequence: TGTGCCAGTAGTATCCTCTGGGAACAGCCCCAGCATTTT.

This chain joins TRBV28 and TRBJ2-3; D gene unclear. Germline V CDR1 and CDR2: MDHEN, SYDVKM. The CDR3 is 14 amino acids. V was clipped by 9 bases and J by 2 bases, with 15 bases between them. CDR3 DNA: TGTGCCAGTCGCCCATCAGTGGTCACAGATACGCAGTATTTT. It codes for CASRPSVVTDTQYF.

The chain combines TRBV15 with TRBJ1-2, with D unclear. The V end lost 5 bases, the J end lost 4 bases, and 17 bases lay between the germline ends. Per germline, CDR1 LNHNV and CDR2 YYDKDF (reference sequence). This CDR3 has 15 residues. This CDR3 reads CATSPPGLLPYGYTF. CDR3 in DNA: TGTGCCACCAGCCCCCCGGGTCTCCTGCCCTATGGCTACACCTTC.